What follows are 23 T cell receptor beta chains derived from one specimen sequenced in a study of T cells expressing NK-cell markers. TCRdb reprocessed the 5' RACE reads; each CDR3 protein has one entry and no DNA is given. This listing includes about 460,000 distinct CDR3 sequences. Input material: blood T cells: a sorted CD56 or NKG2C T cell subset, CD4+ or CD8+ T cells, or bulk PBMC T cells (not recorded which). Receptor source: a woman in her 50s in good health.

The genes are TRBV20-1 and TRBJ1-6. This CDR3 comprises 15 residues. Per the germline V gene, CDR1 is DFQATT and CDR2 is SNEGSKA (reference sequence). Here the CDR3 reads CSARVANSYNSPLHF.

V and J are TRBV20-1 and TRBJ2-7; the TRBD2 assignment by TCRdb is unverifiable without DNA. Germline CDR1 reads DFQATT; CDR2 reads SNEGSKA (reference sequence). The CDR3 totals 13 residues. CDR3 loop: CSARAERENEQYF.

Frequency places this clonotype as medium-sized. V is TRBV12-3 or TRBV12-4 and J is TRBJ1-1. The CDR3 contains 12 residues. CDR3 residues: CASSLFEGRAFF.

The chain links TRBV20-1 to TRBJ2-3; TCRdb outputs TRBD2, but without DNA this stays unchecked. The germline V gene encodes CDR1 DFQATT and CDR2 SNEGSKA (reference sequence). The CDR3 has 16 amino acids. The CDR3 reads CSARDRRRAVTDTQYF.

V gene TRBV5-1 combines with J gene TRBJ1-1. Germline CDR1 SGHRS, CDR2 YFSETQ. The CDR3 runs 14 residues. The CDR3 region is CASSLAGPNTEAFF.

This chain connects TRBV14 to TRBJ2-2; the TRBD2 assignment by TCRdb is unverifiable without DNA. The germline CDR1 and CDR2 sequences are SGHDN and FVKESK. The CDR3 loop spans 17 amino acids. The chain's CDR3 is CASSPLADYANTGELFF.

The chain recombines TRBV2 with TRBJ2-3. The germline gives CDR1 SNHLY, CDR2 FYNNEI. CDR3 length equals 11 residues. Here the CDR3 reads CASTPKAAQYF.

This chain links TRBV25-1 with TRBJ2-6; the D call of TRBD2 rests on TCRdb alone, since no DNA is present to check it. The CDR3 runs to 17 residues. Germline V gives CDR1 MGHDK, CDR2 SYGVNS. The CDR3 is CASSELAGGYGANVLTF.

This chain connects TRBV6-2 or TRBV6-3 to TRBJ2-5; TCRdb outputs TRBD1, but without DNA this stays unchecked. Germline V gene sequence: CDR1 MNHEY, CDR2 SVGEGT. The CDR3 is made up of 13 amino acids. CDR3 in amino acids: CASSRGWQETQYF.

This chain joins TRBV7-8 and TRBJ2-7; without DNA, the TCRdb call of TRBD1 cannot be checked. Germline assignment: CDR1 SGHVS and CDR2 FQNEAQ. The CDR3 loop spans 12 amino acids. CDR3 in amino acids: CASSIRAYEQYF. The entire variable domain, with the rest obtained from reference TRBV7-8 and TRBJ2-7, is as follows: GAGVSQSPRYKVAKRGQDVALRCDPISGHVSLFWYQQALGQGPEFLTYFQNEAQLDKSGLPSDRFFAERPEGSVSTLKIQRTQQEDSAVYLCASSIRAYEQYFGPGTRLTVT.

The chain joins TRBV4-1 to TRBJ2-1; TCRdb selects TRBD2, and the lack of DNA leaves this call unchecked. CDR1 is MGHRA and CDR2 is YSYEKL in the germline V gene. The CDR3 runs to 17 residues. This CDR3 is CASSQGIGTSGSNEQFF.

CDR3: CSASQGPTGGYTF. V usage is TRBV20-1 and J usage is TRBJ1-2. The CDR3 totals 13 residues. Germline CDR1 and CDR2: DFQATT and SNEGSKA (reference sequence).

The chain has TRBV4-2 and TRBJ2-3; the TRBD1 assignment by TCRdb is unverifiable without DNA. Per the germline V gene, CDR1 is LGHNA and CDR2 is YNFKEQ. This CDR3 is 14 amino acids long. CDR3 region: CASSQDIGGRVQYF.

The V call is TRBV29-1, the J call TRBJ2-3; checking the TCRdb D call of TRBD2 is not possible without DNA. The CDR3 runs 14 residues. CDR1 SQVTM and CDR2 ANQGSEA come from the germline V gene. The CDR3 here is CSSRRDLGTDTQYF.

V is TRBV20-1 and J is TRBJ2-1; TCRdb's D call of TRBD2 is untestable without DNA. Germline lookup yields CDR1 DFQATT and CDR2 SNEGSKA (reference sequence). The length of the CDR3 is 15 residues. The CDR3 here is CSASPTSGVANEQFF.

The CDR3 region is CASSLGPREQFF. The chain employs TRBV7-2 and TRBJ2-1. There are 12 residues in the CDR3. CDR1 and CDR2 from the germline V gene are SGHTA and FQGNSA. The variable domain in full, with the rest retrieved from reference TRBV7-2 and TRBJ2-1, is GAGVSQSPSNKVTEKGKDVELRCDPISGHTALYWYRQSLGQGLEFLIYFQGNSAPDKSGLPSDRFSAERTGGSVSTLTIQRTQQEDSAVYLCASSLGPREQFFGPGTRLTVL.

The chain employs TRBV5-1 and TRBJ2-1. The CDR3 runs 16 residues. The germline V gene encodes CDR1 SGHRS and CDR2 YFSETQ. CDR3 in amino acids: CASSPEETSAYNEQFF.

CDR3 loop: CASSLLTLRNEQFF. V usage is TRBV28 and J usage is TRBJ2-1. The CDR3 runs 14 residues. The germline CDR1 and CDR2 sequences are MDHEN and SYDVKM. Full variable domain (rest looked up from reference TRBV28 and TRBJ2-1): DVKVTQSSRYLVKRTGEKVFLECVQDMDHENMFWYRQDPGLGLRLIYFSYDVKMKEKGDIPEGYSVSREKKERFSLILESASTNQTSMYLCASSLLTLRNEQFFGPGTRLTVL.

The chain combines TRBV20-1 with TRBJ2-1; TCRdb picks TRBD2, but there is no DNA to check that call. The CDR3 runs to 14 residues. Germline V gene data show CDR1 as DFQATT and CDR2 as SNEGSKA (reference sequence). The CDR3 reads CSARTSGGRGEQFF.

The V gene is TRBV14, the J gene TRBJ2-1; TCRdb selects TRBD2, and the lack of DNA leaves this call unchecked. The CDR3 is made up of 14 amino acids. The germline CDR1 and CDR2 sequences are SGHDN and FVKESK. CDR3 region: CASSQGGRASEQFF.

The chain recombines TRBV4-1 with TRBJ2-7; TCRdb designates TRBD1, a call that cannot be tested without DNA. The CDR3 runs 13 residues. Germline V gives CDR1 MGHRA, CDR2 YSYEKL. CDR3 sequence reads: CASSPWDSYEQYF.

The V call is TRBV30, the J call TRBJ2-3. The CDR3 totals 14 residues. The germline gives CDR1 GTSNPN, CDR2 SVGIG (reference sequence). The CDR3 reads CAWSRLGGTDTQYF.

The chain has TRBV28 and TRBJ2-7; TCRdb gives TRBD2 as the D gene, but with no DNA this cannot be confirmed. There are 13 residues in the CDR3. Looked up from germline, CDR1 is MDHEN and CDR2 is SYDVKM. The CDR3 reads CASIRVGGYEQYF. The variable domain in full, with the rest retrieved from reference TRBV28 and TRBJ2-7, is DVKVTQSSRYLVKRTGEKVFLECVQDMDHENMFWYRQDPGLGLRLIYFSYDVKMKEKGDIPEGYSVSREKKERFSLILESASTNQTSMYLCASIRVGGYEQYFGPGTRLTVT.